This TCR beta chain was documented in a study of T cells after yellow fever vaccination. TCRdb called the 5' RACE reads again in MiXCR, with one record for every CDR3 protein. This table has approximately 450,000 distinct CDR3 sequences, under 20% appearing once. CDR3 length: 14 amino acids. Germline V gives CDR1 SGHRS, CDR2 YFSETQ. Trimming took 7 bases from V and 0 from J; bases not matched to a gene: 2. The sequencing used PBMCs, collected before the yellow fever booster vaccination. The chain is built from TRBV5-1 and TRBJ2-2; 8 bases line up with TRBD2. The receptor's source is a man aged 18 to 29 who received the YFV17D yellow fever vaccine. CDR3 coding DNA: TGCGCCAGCCGTAGCGGGACGAACACCGGGGAGCTGTTTTTT. It yields the protein CASRSGTNTGELFF. Complete variable domain (other parts from reference TRBV5-1 and TRBJ2-2): KAGVTQTPRYLIKTRGQQVTLSCSPISGHRSVSWYQQTPGQGLQFLFEYFSETQRNKGNFPGRFSGRQFSNSRSEMNVSTLELGDSALYLCASRSGTNTGELFFGEGSRLTVL.